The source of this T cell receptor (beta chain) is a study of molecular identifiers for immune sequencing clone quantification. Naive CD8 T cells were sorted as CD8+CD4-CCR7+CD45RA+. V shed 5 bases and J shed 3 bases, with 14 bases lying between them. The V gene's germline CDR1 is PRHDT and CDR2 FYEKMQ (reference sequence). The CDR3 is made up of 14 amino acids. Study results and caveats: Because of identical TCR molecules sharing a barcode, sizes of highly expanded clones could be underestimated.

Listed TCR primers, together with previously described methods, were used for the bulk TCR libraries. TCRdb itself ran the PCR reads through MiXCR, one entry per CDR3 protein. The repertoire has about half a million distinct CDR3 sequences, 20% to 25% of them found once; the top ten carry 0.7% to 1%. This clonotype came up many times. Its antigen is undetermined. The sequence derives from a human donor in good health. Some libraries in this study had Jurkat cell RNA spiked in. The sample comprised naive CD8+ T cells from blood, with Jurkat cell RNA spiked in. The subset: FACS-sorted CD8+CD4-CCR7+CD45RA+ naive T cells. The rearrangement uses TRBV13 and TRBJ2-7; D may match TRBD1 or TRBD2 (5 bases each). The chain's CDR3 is CASSPGRGGYEQYF. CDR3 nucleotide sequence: TGTGCCAGCAGCCCAGGACGTGGGGGCTACGAGCAGTACTTC.